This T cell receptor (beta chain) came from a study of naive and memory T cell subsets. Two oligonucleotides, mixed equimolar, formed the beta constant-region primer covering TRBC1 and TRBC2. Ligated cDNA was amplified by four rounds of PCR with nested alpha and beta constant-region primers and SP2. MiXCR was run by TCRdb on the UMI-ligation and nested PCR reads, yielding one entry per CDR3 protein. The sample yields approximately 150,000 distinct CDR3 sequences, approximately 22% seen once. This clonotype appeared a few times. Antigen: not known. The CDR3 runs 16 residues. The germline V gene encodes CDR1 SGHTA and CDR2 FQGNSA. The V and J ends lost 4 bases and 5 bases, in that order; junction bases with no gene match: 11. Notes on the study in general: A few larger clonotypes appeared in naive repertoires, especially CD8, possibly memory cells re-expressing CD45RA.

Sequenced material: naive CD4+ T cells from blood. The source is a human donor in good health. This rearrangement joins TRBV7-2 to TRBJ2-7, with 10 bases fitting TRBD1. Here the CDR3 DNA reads TGTGCCAGCAGCTCCCTCCCGGGACAGGGGAAACACGAGCAGTACTTC. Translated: CASSSLPGQGKHEQYF. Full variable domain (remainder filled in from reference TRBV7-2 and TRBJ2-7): GAGVSQSPSNKVTEKGKDVELRCDPISGHTALYWYRQSLGQGLEFLIYFQGNSAPDKSGLPSDRFSAERTGGSVSTLTIQRTQQEDSAVYLCASSSLPGQGKHEQYFGPGTRLTVT.